This is a list of T cell receptor beta chains from one sample in a study of T cells in Graves' hyperthyroidism and ophthalmopathy. TCRdb analysed the multiplex PCR reads with MiXCR anew, one entry per CDR3 protein. Of over 500,000 distinct CDR3 sequences listed, 13% to 15% are singletons. The source material was blood. The origin of the receptors is a woman between 35 and 50 years old with Graves' hyperthyroidism. CDR3s include the opening cysteine and the closing phenylalanine or tryptophan. D genes are given only for firm matches. Only part of the rows carry a size: once, few, many, or a class if the clone is expanded.

d_gene	v_gene	j_gene	abundance	CDR3aa	CDR3nt
.	TRBV7-8	TRBJ2-5	many	CASSLGVGEETQYF	TGTGCCAGCAGCTTAGGGGTAGGGGAAGAGACCCAGTACTTC
TRBD1	TRBV12-3/TRBV12-4	TRBJ1-2	many	CASSPRQGATYGYTF	TGTGCCAGCAGTCCCAGGCAGGGGGCGACCTATGGCTACACCTTC
.	TRBV4-1	TRBJ1-2	.	CASSQARGSESGYTF	TGCGCCAGCAGCCAAGCGAGGGGGTCGGAAAGTGGCTACACCTTC
TRBD1	TRBV5-5	TRBJ2-5	many	CASSTQQGWEETQYF	TGTGCCAGCAGCACACAACAGGGGTGGGAAGAGACCCAGTACTTC
.	TRBV5-1	TRBJ1-1	many	CASSLVSGWTEAFF	TGCGCCAGCAGCTTGGTATCAGGGTGGACTGAAGCTTTCTTT
.	TRBV20-1	TRBJ2-4	few	CSANRPAIQYF	TGCAGTGCTAACAGGCCGGCCATTCAGTACTTC
.	TRBV11-1	TRBJ1-2	once	CASSLNQGNYGYTF	TGCGCCAGCAGCTTGAACCAGGGGAACTATGGCTACACCTTC
.	TRBV27	TRBJ2-2	many	CASSPYGGGMTGELFF	TGTGCCAGCAGTCCTTATGGTGGAGGGATGACCGGGGAGCTGTTTTTT
.	TRBV28	TRBJ1-2	.	CASSYGGVDGYTF	TGTGCCAGCAGTTACGGGGGGGTAGATGGCTACACCTTC
TRBD1	TRBV4-1	TRBJ2-3	few	CASSLGTGILDTQYF	TGCGCCAGCAGCCTGGGGACAGGAATCTTAGATACGCAGTATTTT
TRBD1	TRBV11-2	TRBJ2-3	many	CASTKQGNTDTQYF	TGTGCCAGCACCAAACAGGGGAACACAGATACGCAGTATTTT
.	TRBV5-4	TRBJ2-1	.	CASSSRGNGQFF	TGTGCCAGCAGCTCGAGGGGCAATGGGCAGTTCTTC
.	TRBV28	TRBJ2-2	many	CASSLRRSGELFF	TGTGCCAGCAGTTTAAGGAGGAGCGGGGAGCTGTTTTTT
.	TRBV5-1	TRBJ2-2	many	CASSSSGKTNTGELFF	TGCGCCAGCAGCTCTTCCGGGAAGACGAACACCGGGGAGCTGTTTTTT
.	TRBV6-1	TRBJ1-2	.	CASTSVRLHYGYTF	TGTGCCAGCACCTCCGTTAGGCTGCACTATGGCTACACCTTC
TRBD1	TRBV6-1	TRBJ1-5	many	CASSDPGTAQPQHF	TGTGCCAGCAGTGACCCCGGGACAGCTCAGCCCCAGCATTTT
.	TRBV18	TRBJ2-3	many	CASSPDTDTQYF	TGTGCCAGCTCACCTGACACAGATACGCAGTATTTT
TRBD1	TRBV11-3	TRBJ2-1	many	CASSFRDSYNEQFF	TGTGCCAGCAGCTTCCGGGACAGTTACAATGAGCAGTTCTTC
.	TRBV28	TRBJ2-1	.	CASSLPLSNEQFF	TGTGCCAGCAGTTTACCCCTCTCCAATGAGCAGTTCTTC
.	TRBV6-1	TRBJ2-1	many	CASSGGVQIYEQFF	TGTGCCAGCAGTGGAGGAGTCCAGATCTATGAGCAGTTCTTC
TRBD1	TRBV5-1	TRBJ1-1	few	CASSLDRGHNAEAFF	TGCGCCAGCAGCTTGGACAGGGGGCATAATGCTGAAGCTTTCTTT
.	TRBV13	TRBJ1-1	many	CASSLRGRANTEAFF	TGTGCCAGCAGCTTACGGGGCAGGGCGAACACTGAAGCTTTCTTT
.	TRBV14	TRBJ2-5	.	CASSQAETGTRYF	TGTGCCAGCAGCCAAGCCGAAACCGGGACCCGGTACTTC
.	TRBV30	TRBJ2-1	many	CAWALGGEQFF	TGTGCCTGGGCTCTAGGCGGTGAGCAGTTCTTC
.	TRBV3-1	TRBJ2-2	many	CASSLWDFRTGELFF	TGTGCCAGCAGCCTTTGGGACTTCCGCACCGGGGAGCTGTTTTTT
.	TRBV7-2	TRBJ2-3	many	CASSPPSSGIWGTDTQYF	TGTGCCAGCAGCCCCCCCTCCAGCGGCATTTGGGGCACAGATACGCAGTATTTT
.	TRBV6-1	TRBJ2-7	many	CASRTIRGSYEQYF	TGTGCCAGCAGAACCATCCGGGGGTCCTACGAGCAGTACTTC
.	TRBV20-1	TRBJ2-3	many	CSAREEGLTDTQYF	TGCAGTGCTAGAGAGGAAGGACTCACAGATACGCAGTATTTT
.	TRBV5-1	TRBJ1-2	many	CASSLDVKTLASYGYTF	TGCGCCAGCAGCTTGGATGTTAAGACGCTAGCGTCCTATGGCTACACCTTC
.	TRBV5-1	TRBJ2-3	.	CASTRAGSSTDTQYF	TGCGCCAGCACCCGGGCGGGATCTAGCACAGATACGCAGTATTTT
TRBD2	TRBV9	TRBJ2-1	.	CASSATSGRNEQFF	TGTGCCAGCAGCGCGACTAGCGGGAGAAATGAGCAGTTCTTC
TRBD1	TRBV7-2	TRBJ2-7	few	CASSTQGQGPDYEQYF	TGTGCCAGCAGCACCCAAGGACAGGGCCCCGACTACGAGCAGTACTTC
.	TRBV27	TRBJ2-3	.	CASSSLGIDTQYF	TGTGCCAGCAGTTCCCTGGGGATAGATACGCAGTATTTT
TRBD1	TRBV28	TRBJ1-2	many	CASSSGQGPNYGYTF	TGTGCCAGCAGTTCCGGACAGGGTCCTAACTATGGCTACACCTTC
TRBD2	TRBV7-9	TRBJ2-7	many	CASSVLAGGSNEQYF	TGTGCCAGCAGCGTCCTAGCGGGAGGTTCCAACGAGCAGTACTTC
TRBD2	TRBV29-1	TRBJ2-1	.	CSVERTSGYNEQFF	TGCAGCGTTGAACGGACTAGCGGCTACAATGAGCAGTTCTTC
.	TRBV5-5	TRBJ1-1	few	CASSLKMTGGTEAFF	TGTGCCAGCAGCTTGAAAATGACCGGGGGCACTGAAGCTTTCTTT
.	TRBV7-8	TRBJ1-1	many	CASSPRGSNTEAFF	TGTGCCAGCAGCCCTCGTGGCAGTAACACTGAAGCTTTCTTT
.	TRBV28	TRBJ2-1	few	CATTRDYNEQFF	TGTGCCACCACTAGAGACTACAATGAGCAGTTCTTC
.	TRBV29-1	TRBJ1-2	.	CSVATGRDGYTF	TGCAGCGTCGCTACAGGGAGGGATGGCTACACCTTC
TRBD1	TRBV4-1	TRBJ2-7	few	CASSQRGTGDYEQYF	TGCGCCAGCAGCCAACGCGGGACAGGGGACTACGAGCAGTACTTC
.	TRBV10-1	TRBJ2-1	.	CASSEDRGSSYNEQFF	TGCGCCAGCAGTGAGGATAGGGGGAGTTCCTACAATGAGCAGTTCTTC
.	TRBV18	TRBJ1-1	many	CASSPVLENTEAFF	TGTGCCAGCTCACCAGTTCTGGAGAACACTGAAGCTTTCTTT
TRBD2	TRBV10-3	TRBJ2-7	many	CAISQGTSGYEQYF	TGTGCCATCAGTCAAGGGACTAGCGGCTACGAGCAGTACTTC
.	TRBV20-1	TRBJ2-5	many	CSASGQRVLETQYF	TGCAGTGCTAGCGGGCAGAGAGTTTTAGAGACCCAGTACTTC
TRBD2	TRBV5-1	TRBJ2-5	many	CASSLGWGLGQETQYF	TGCGCCAGCAGCTTGGGGTGGGGACTAGGACAGGAGACCCAGTACTTC
.	TRBV7-9	TRBJ2-1	few	CASSSTIQGQIPYNEQFF	TGTGCCAGCAGCTCAACCATCCAGGGGCAAATTCCCTACAATGAGCAGTTCTTC
.	TRBV6-5	TRBJ2-1	few	CASSYPGANEQFF	TGTGCCAGCAGTTACCCAGGGGCGAATGAGCAGTTCTTC